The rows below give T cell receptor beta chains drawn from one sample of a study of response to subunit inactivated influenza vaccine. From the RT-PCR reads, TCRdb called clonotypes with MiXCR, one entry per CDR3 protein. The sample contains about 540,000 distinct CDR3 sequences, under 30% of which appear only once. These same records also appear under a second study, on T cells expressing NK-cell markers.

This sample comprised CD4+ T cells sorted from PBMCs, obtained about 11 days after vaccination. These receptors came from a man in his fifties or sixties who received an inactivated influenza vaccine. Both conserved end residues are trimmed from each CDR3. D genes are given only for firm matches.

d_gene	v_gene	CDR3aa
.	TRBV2	ASRPGHNTGELF
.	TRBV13	ASSLQWTDTQY
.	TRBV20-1	SARKGAGWTEAF
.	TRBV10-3	AISGALRTSSYGYT
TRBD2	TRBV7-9	ASSLSSGNYEQY
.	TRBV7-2	ASSSWVRSEAF
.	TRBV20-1	SARRSFQETQY
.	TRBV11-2	DSSSQQRGGRETQY
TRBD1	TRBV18	ASSPRQGSALNTEAF
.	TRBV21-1	ASSKGEGATLPSGANVLT
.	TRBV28	ASSWGRTAGELF
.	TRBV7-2	ASSLLGNEQY
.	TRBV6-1	ASSEHIRAVT
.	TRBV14	ASSQAPRGNIQY
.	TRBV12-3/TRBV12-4	ASSSNSYTIY
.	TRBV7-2	ASSPNPDQPQH
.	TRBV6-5	ASTSGRGSYEQY
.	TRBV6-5	ASSYSRTSYEQY